The rows below give T cell receptor beta chains drawn from one sample of a study of OX40 agonist ivuxolimab in advanced cancers. The table came from immunoSEQ multiplex PCR; TCRdb's copy has only in-frame clones and leaves some out. This sample carries 80,000 or so clones, around 87% of them seen once, and the ten largest clones take roughly 0.33%. The input for sequencing was CD4+ or CD8+ T cells sorted from blood, taken in a trial of the OX40 agonist ivuxolimab. These receptors were collected from an adult with an advanced solid tumor such as melanoma, head and neck, liver or kidney cancer. Both conserved end residues are part of each CDR3.

j_gene | v_gene | CDR3aa
TRBJ1-3 | TRBV25-1 | CASSAEGLRNTIYF
TRBJ2-5 | TRBV5-1 | CASSGGTRAGKETQYF
TRBJ2-2 | TRBV6-5 | CASTWQANTGELFF
TRBJ2-3 | TRBV5-4 | CASTSVFTDTQYF
TRBJ1-4 | TRBV28 | CASREGQGREKLFF
TRBJ1-2 | TRBV7-2 | CASGDRVGYGYTF
TRBJ2-3 | TRBV7-9 | CASSLARGGSDTQYF
TRBJ2-1 | TRBV14 | CASSFGSGYNEQFF
TRBJ1-2 | TRBV18 | CASSPRGEVSYGYTF
TRBJ1-6 | TRBV6-6 | CASSPSGGPPTCHF
TRBJ1-6 | TRBV5-5 | CASSFGVSPLHF
TRBJ1-1 | TRBV27 | CASSLYPGVNTEAFF
TRBJ2-3 | TRBV19 | CASKGYRRAGHGDTQYF
TRBJ2-1 | TRBV5-8 | CASSLKISGRGDNEQFF
TRBJ2-1 | TRBV9 | CASSAIYNEQFF
TRBJ2-1 | TRBV2 | CASPISRRELGEQFF
TRBJ2-3 | TRBV10-3 | CATGAGGPTDTQYF
TRBJ2-6 | TRBV19 | CASIQFSGANVLTF
TRBJ2-5 | TRBV5-6 | CASSLRVSQETQYF
TRBJ2-5 | TRBV14 | CASSQGLAQRGIQETQYF
TRBJ2-2 | TRBV28 | CASKKTGELFF
TRBJ1-1 | TRBV18 | CASSGQGTEAFF
TRBJ2-7 | TRBV27 | CASKGTNYEQYF
TRBJ1-3 | TRBV28 | CASSSHSPTGGYSGNTIYF
TRBJ2-5 | TRBV23-1 | CASSQSRASGRWETQYF
TRBJ2-5 | TRBV5-1 | CASSRSGQETQYF
TRBJ2-3 | TRBV28 | CASSTSALPQYF
TRBJ2-5 | TRBV9 | CASSVVAGRQETQYF
TRBJ2-3 | TRBV7-2 | CASSRDRRGGPTDTQYF